The 7 T cell receptor beta chains below come from one sample, sequenced in a study of TIL therapy for anti-PD-1-resistant metastatic lung cancer. The libraries were made with immunoSEQ v3. Sequencing was performed with immunoSEQ multiplex PCR; in TCRdb, only in-frame clones are kept and a portion is missing. The data hold tens of thousands of clones, with around 80% observed a single time. Time point: pre-treatment sample, taken before nivolumab and TIL therapy. The specimen was blood, collected at baseline. All receptors come from a man between 65 and 85 years old with non-small cell lung cancer.

The rearrangement links TRBV7-6 to TRBJ2-7; the D gene is possibly TRBD2 (5 bases). Germline-derived CDR1 and CDR2 are SGHVS and FNYEAQ. CDR3 length: 14 residues. The V gene lost 3 bases and the J gene lost 5 bases, with 14 bases spanning the gap. In nucleotides, the CDR3 is TGTGCCAGCAGCTTTGGTCTCGGGAACAACGAGCAGTACTTC. It specifies CASSFGLGNNEQYF.

The genes are TRBV6-5 and TRBJ2-3; D perhaps matches TRBD2 (6 bases). The CDR3 runs 12 residues. Deletions cut 8 bases from V and 0 bases from J, with 6 bases between. CDR1 MNHEY and CDR2 SVGAGI come from the germline V gene. This chain's CDR3 is CASGRSTDTQYF. Written as DNA, the CDR3 is TGTGCCAGCGGGAGGAGCACAGATACGCAGTATTTT.

This clone has more than one count but fewer than ten. This sequence joins TRBV30 and TRBJ1-3, with D possibly matching TRBD1 (5 bases). V lost 7 bases to trimming and J lost 0 bases, with 13 bases between them. This CDR3 has 14 residues. Germline CDR1 reads GTSNPN; CDR2 reads SVGIG (reference sequence). In DNA form, the CDR3 reads TGTGCCTCTTCGGGACCGGACTCTGGAAACACCATATATTTT. Translating it yields CASSGPDSGNTIYF.

This clone was counted a few times. This sequence joins TRBV4-1 and TRBJ1-2, with D possibly being TRBD1 (5 bases). Trimming shortened V by 0 bases and J by 7 bases, and 15 bases separated the two germline ends. Germline CDR1 MGHRA, CDR2 YSYEKL. The CDR3 contains 15 residues. CDR3 amino acids: CASSQEAARGGGYTF. The CDR3 DNA reads TGCGCCAGCAGCCAAGAAGCGGCCCGGGGGGGTGGCTACACCTTC.

This sequence joins TRBV10-3 and TRBJ2-1; 12 bases fit TRBD2. Germline-derived CDR1 and CDR2 are ENHRY and SYGVKD. The CDR3 is 18 amino acids. The ends lost 1 base at V and 3 bases at J; junction bases unmatched: 7. The CDR3 nucleotides read TGTGCCATCAGTGAGTTGAGACTAGCGGGGGAGGTCTACAATGAGCAGTTCTTC. It yields the protein CAISELRLAGEVYNEQFF.

The chain combines TRBV19 with TRBJ1-6; 8 nucleotides align to TRBD1. Germline V lookup: CDR1 LNHDA, CDR2 SQIVND (reference sequence). The CDR3 is 15 amino acids. V lost 3 bases to trimming and J lost 6 bases; unmatched junction nucleotides: 4. The CDR3 region is CASSIDGTGNSPLHF. CDR3 sequence (DNA): TGTGCCAGTAGTATTGACGGGACAGGTAATTCACCCCTCCACTTT.

The rearrangement links TRBV10-2 to TRBJ2-3; D is ambiguous. V lost 4 bases and J 6 bases, leaving 17 bases between the germline ends. This CDR3 has 15 amino acids. Germline-derived CDR1 and CDR2 are WSHSY and SAAADI. CDR3 protein: CASSGMQRQIDTQYF. The CDR3, as DNA: TGCGCCAGCAGTGGTATGCAGCGCCAAATTGATACGCAGTATTTT.